One and the same sample provided the 21 T cell receptor beta chains below, sequenced in a study of cytomegalovirus exposure and HLA in healthy donors (dated by TCRdb to about 2017). The method behind the library was the immunoSEQ multiplex PCR assay. For the multiplex PCR, a mixture combining 60 forward primers for TCR Vbeta segments and 13 reverse primers for TCR Jbeta segments was used. This immuneACCESS table, as held by TCRdb, lists in-frame sequences with V and J called but not all clones. Of the missing ones, under half trace to an unresolved V gene in checked studies; the others have no known cause. For this sample the table gives 100,000 to 150,000 clones, of which approximately 80% were detected only once. In total, the top ten clones hold roughly 5.2% of the sample. Sequenced sample: PBMCs. The receptors come from a man aged 18-30 years in good health and CMV-seropositive.

The chain combines TRBV5-1 with TRBJ1-2; TRBD1 is a possible D gene (6 bases). Germline V CDR1 and CDR2: SGHRS, YFSETQ. CDR3 size: 14 residues. V was clipped by 0 bases and J by 1 base, with 7 bases between them. This CDR3 reads CASSLEGVNYGYTF. The CDR3 DNA follows: TGCGCCAGCAGCTTGGAGGGGGTTAACTATGGCTACACCTTC.

V gene TRBV27 combines with J gene TRBJ1-3; D remains ambiguous. Per germline, CDR1 MNHEY and CDR2 SMNVEV (reference sequence). The germline V and J ends were trimmed by 0 bases and 0 bases, with 9 bases remaining between them. CDR3 length: 16 residues. The CDR3 DNA is TGTGCCAGCAGTTTATCTCCCGTGAGCTCTGGAAACACCATATATTTT. As protein: CASSLSPVSSGNTIYF.

The chain employs TRBV4-2 and TRBJ1-1, with D hard to call. CDR1 is LGHNA and CDR2 is YNFKEQ in the germline V gene. The CDR3 is 16 amino acids. Trimming removed 0 bases at V and 5 bases at J, with 16 bases between. As DNA, the CDR3 is TGTGCCAGCAGCCAAGATGGCCAACGCGGGGAAACTGAAGCTTTCTTT. Its translation: CASSQDGQRGETEAFF.

The chain couples TRBV5-4 to TRBJ1-1; D is ambiguous. The CDR3 is 17 amino acids. V was pared by 2 bases and J by 4 bases, with 21 bases between. Germline V lookup: CDR1 SGHNT, CDR2 YYREEE (reference sequence). The DNA of the CDR3 is TGTGCCAGCAGCTTAGTAGCGGCCTCATCTTCAGGCACTGAAGCTTTCTTT. Translated, it gives CASSLVAASSSGTEAFF.

This clone was counted between two and nine times. The chain couples TRBV19 to TRBJ1-5, with D perhaps matching TRBD1 (5 bases). Germline assignment: CDR1 LNHDA and CDR2 SQIVND (reference sequence). The CDR3 totals 15 residues. With 5 bases removed from V and 4 bases from J, the gap between germline ends came to 15 bases. CDR3 bases: TGTGCCAGTAGTGTCGGAAATCGGGGGAATCAGCCCCAGCATTTT. Amino acid sequence: CASSVGNRGNQPQHF. Based on the CDR3 plus reference TRBV19 and TRBJ1-5, the full variable domain is DGGITQSPKYLFRKEGQNVTLSCEQNLNHDAMYWYRQDPGQGLRLIYYSQIVNDFQKGDIAEGYSVSREKKESFPLTVTSAQKNPTAFYLCASSVGNRGNQPQHFGDGTRLSIL.

The table lists this clone with a count of one. The chain is built from TRBV11-2 and TRBJ1-6; the match to TRBD1 covers 8 bases. Germline V gene data show CDR1 as SGHAT and CDR2 as FQNNGV. Germline trimming cut 5 bases from V and 7 bases from J; bases unmatched to any gene: 7. This CDR3 is 15 amino acids long. The CDR3, as DNA: TGTGCCAGCAGCCCCATCAGGGGGCGAAATTCACCCCTCCACTTT. It specifies CASSPIRGRNSPLHF.

J is TRBJ2-1 and V is TRBV18; 12 bases fit TRBD2. The ends lost 2 bases at V and 5 bases at J; junction bases unmatched: 13. The CDR3 is 19 residues long. Germline V gene data show CDR1 as KGHSH and CDR2 as LQKENI. This CDR3 reads CASSPELLAGGLRNNEQFF. The CDR3 nucleotides are TGTGCCAGCTCACCAGAGCTCCTAGCGGGAGGGCTAAGGAACAATGAGCAGTTCTTC.

The chain links TRBV28 to TRBJ2-6; D may be TRBD2 (7 bases). V lost 10 bases and J lost 1, with 23 bases in between. CDR1 and CDR2 (germline): MDHEN, SYDVKM. CDR3 length: 18 amino acids. This CDR3 reads CATLSLGGGESGANVLTF. The DNA for the CDR3 is TGTGCCACTCTCTCCCTAGGCGGGGGCGAATCTGGGGCCAACGTCCTGACTTTC.

Note on this clone: Mismatch with germline at one junction end may stem from a read error. This chain joins TRBV7-8 and TRBJ2-4; 9 positions match TRBD1. The CDR3 spans 18 residues. CDR1 SGHVS and CDR2 FQNEAQ come from the germline V gene. The CDR3 region is CASSPRQGVGVAKNSQYF. CDR3 coding DNA: TGTGCCAGCAGCCCACGACAGGGGGTGGGGGTAGCCAAAAACAGTCAGTACTTC.

The rearrangement uses TRBV29-1 and TRBJ2-1, with D possibly matching TRBD2 (5 bases). Germline V lookup: CDR1 SQVTM, CDR2 ANQGSEA. The V gene lost 7 bases and the J gene lost 15 bases, with 25 bases spanning the gap. The CDR3 runs 13 residues. Here the CDR3 DNA reads TGCAGCGCTGATGGCCTGGAGCAGACCGAGGGGTTCTTC. Protein: CSADGLEQTEGFF.

This CDR3 reads CASSLARGSNQPQHF. The CDR3, as DNA: TGTGCCAGCAGCTTAGCACGAGGGAGCAATCAGCCCCAGCATTTT. The chain joins TRBV7-9 to TRBJ1-5, with no clear D. Per the germline V gene, CDR1 is SEHNR and CDR2 is FQNEAQ (reference sequence). The length of the CDR3 is 15 residues. The ends were cut back, 0 bases at V and 1 base at J, with 7 bases in the middle.

The chain employs TRBV9 and TRBJ1-3; D possibly corresponds to TRBD1 (6 bases). V shed 0 bases and J shed 3 bases, with 16 bases lying between them. This CDR3 is built from 17 residues. The germline V gene encodes CDR1 SGDLS and CDR2 YYNGEE. In DNA form, the CDR3 reads TGTGCCAGCAGCGTAGAATGGAGGACAGTAAGTGGAAACACCATATATTTT. Translated: CASSVEWRTVSGNTIYF.

This clone was counted only a few times. The chain uses TRBV2 and TRBJ2-1; D is possibly TRBD2 (6 bases). This CDR3 has 14 amino acids. V was cut by 8 bases and J by 0 bases, with 11 bases left in between. Germline V lookup: CDR1 SNHLY, CDR2 FYNNEI. CDR3 nucleotides: TGTGCCAGCGGGACTGACATCTCCTACAATGAGCAGTTCTTC. Translated, it gives CASGTDISYNEQFF.

This clone has more than one count but fewer than ten. The chain joins TRBV25-1 to TRBJ2-2, with 10 bases fitting TRBD1. Germline CDR1 and CDR2: MGHDK and SYGVNS. With V trimmed by 8 bases and J by 3 bases, 3 bases remained unmatched. There are 14 residues in the CDR3. CDR3 bases: TGTGCCAGCGCCGGGACAGGGGACACCGGGGAGCTGTTTTTT. This gives the protein CASAGTGDTGELFF.

The chain employs TRBV11-2 and TRBJ2-7; D gene ambiguous. This CDR3 region has 15 residues. The V end lost 6 bases, the J end lost 3 bases, and 18 bases lay between the germline ends. CDR1 and CDR2 from the germline V gene are SGHAT and FQNNGV. DNA for the CDR3: TGTGCCAGCAGTCTTAGTTGGGCCGCCCTCTACGAGCAGTACTTC. It translates to CASSLSWAALYEQYF.

This chain links TRBV6-5 with TRBJ1-2, with D unclear. This CDR3 region has 15 residues. Germline V CDR1 and CDR2: MNHEY, SVGAGI. V was shortened by 0 bases and J by 4 bases, with 12 bases between the two germline ends. CDR3 nucleotide sequence: TGTGCCAGCAGTTACTCGACTGGAGAAGTCTATGGCTACACCTTC. Its protein is CASSYSTGEVYGYTF.

This clone was detected a few times. The V and J genes are TRBV28 and TRBJ1-5, with D perhaps TRBD1 (5 bases). With 3 bases removed from V and 6 bases from J, the gap between germline ends came to 15 bases. The CDR3 is made up of 15 amino acids. CDR1 is MDHEN and CDR2 is SYDVKM in the germline V gene. In DNA form, the CDR3 reads TGTGCCAGCAGTTTTACGAATACGGGGGTTCAGCCCCAGCATTTT. Its translation is CASSFTNTGVQPQHF.

A word on this clone: At one end, the junction sequence differs from germline, possibly due to a read error. The genes are TRBV10-3 and TRBJ1-6, with D possibly being TRBD1 (5 bases). The CDR3 loop spans 14 amino acids. Germline V CDR1 and CDR2: ENHRY, SYGVKD. The CDR3 sequence: CAISESGVFSPFHF. As DNA, the CDR3 is TGTGCCATCAGTGAATCGGGGGTGTTCTCACCCTTCCACTTT.

J is TRBJ2-7 and V is TRBV9; 7 bases fit TRBD1. Looked up from germline, CDR1 is SGDLS and CDR2 is YYNGEE. CDR3 length: 15 residues. After removal of 0 bases from V and 1 base from J, the junction contained 4 bases not matched to a gene. This CDR3 is CASSVGPGQSYEQYF. The CDR3, as DNA: TGTGCCAGCAGCGTAGGTCCGGGACAGTCCTACGAGCAGTACTTC.

This chain connects TRBV27 to TRBJ2-1; 7 nucleotides agree with TRBD1. This CDR3 contains 13 residues. The V gene end was trimmed by 6 bases and the J gene end by 6 bases; junction bases not matched to a gene: 5. The germline V gene has CDR1 MNHEY and CDR2 SMNVEV (reference sequence). CDR3: CASSGTDINEQFF. CDR3 coding DNA: TGTGCCAGCAGCGGGACAGACATCAATGAGCAGTTCTTC.

The chain couples TRBV6-5 to TRBJ1-2; no firm D call. This CDR3 spans 12 amino acids. With 6 bases removed from V and 8 bases from J, the gap between germline ends came to 13 bases. Germline V lookup: CDR1 MNHEY, CDR2 SVGAGI. CDR3 protein: CASRGGVQGYTF. CDR3 DNA sequence: TGTGCCAGCAGGGGAGGAGTACAGGGCTACACCTTC.